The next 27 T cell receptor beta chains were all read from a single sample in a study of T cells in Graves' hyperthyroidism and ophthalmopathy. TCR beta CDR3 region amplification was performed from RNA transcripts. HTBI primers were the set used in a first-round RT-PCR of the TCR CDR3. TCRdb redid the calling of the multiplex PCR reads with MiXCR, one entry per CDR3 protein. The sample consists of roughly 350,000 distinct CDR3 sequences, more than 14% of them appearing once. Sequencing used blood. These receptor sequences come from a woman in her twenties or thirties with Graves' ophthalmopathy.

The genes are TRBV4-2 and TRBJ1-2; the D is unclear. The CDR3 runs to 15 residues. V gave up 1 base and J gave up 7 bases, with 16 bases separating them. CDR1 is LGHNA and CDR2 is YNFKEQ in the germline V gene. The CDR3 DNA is TGTGCCAGCAGCCAAGTTTGGCGGGATGTGATTGGCTACACCTTC. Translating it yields CASSQVWRDVIGYTF.

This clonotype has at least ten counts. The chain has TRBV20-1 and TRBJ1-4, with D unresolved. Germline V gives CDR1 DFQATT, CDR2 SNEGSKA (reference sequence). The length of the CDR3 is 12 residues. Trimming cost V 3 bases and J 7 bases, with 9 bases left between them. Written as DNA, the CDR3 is TGCAGTGCTAGGACATTATCTGAAAAACTGTTTTTT. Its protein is CSARTLSEKLFF.

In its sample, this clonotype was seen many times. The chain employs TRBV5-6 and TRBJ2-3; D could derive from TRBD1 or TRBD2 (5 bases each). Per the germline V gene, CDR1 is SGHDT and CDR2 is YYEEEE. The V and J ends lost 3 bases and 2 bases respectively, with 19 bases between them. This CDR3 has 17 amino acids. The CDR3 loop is CASSSVARDANTDTQYF. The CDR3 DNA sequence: TGTGCCAGCAGCTCGGTCGCCCGGGACGCTAACACAGATACGCAGTATTTT. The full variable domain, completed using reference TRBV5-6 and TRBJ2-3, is DAGVTQSPTHLIKTRGQQVTLRCSPKSGHDTVSWYQQALGQGPQFIFQYYEEEERQRGNFPDRFSGHQFPNYSSELNVNALLLGDSALYLCASSSVARDANTDTQYFGPGTRLTVL.

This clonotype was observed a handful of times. In DNA form, the CDR3 reads TGCAGCGCCCCGACAGGGGCGAGGCTCTCTGGGGCCAACGTCCTGACTTTC. Its protein is CSAPTGARLSGANVLTF. This sequence joins TRBV29-1 and TRBJ2-6; TRBD1 matches 8 bases. The CDR3 sequence is 17 residues long. The germline V gene has CDR1 SQVTM and CDR2 ANQGSEA. The trim removed 7 bases at V and 0 bases at J, leaving 11 bases unmatched.

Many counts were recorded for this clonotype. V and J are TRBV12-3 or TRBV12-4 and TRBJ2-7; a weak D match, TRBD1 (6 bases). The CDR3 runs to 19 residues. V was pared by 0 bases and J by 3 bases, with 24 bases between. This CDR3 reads CASSLALGQNFLINYEQYF. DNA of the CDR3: TGTGCCAGCAGTTTAGCTTTGGGACAAAACTTCCTAATAAACTACGAGCAGTACTTC.

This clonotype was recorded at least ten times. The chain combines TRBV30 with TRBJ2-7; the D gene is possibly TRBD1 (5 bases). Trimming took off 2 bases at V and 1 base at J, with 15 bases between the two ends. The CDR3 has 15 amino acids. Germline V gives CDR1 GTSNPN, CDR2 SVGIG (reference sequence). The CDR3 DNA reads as TGTGCCTGGAGTCCCACGACAGCTTCTTCCTACGAGCAGTACTTC. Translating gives CAWSPTTASSYEQYF. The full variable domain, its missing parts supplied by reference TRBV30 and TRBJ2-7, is SQTIHQWPATLVQPVGSPLSLECTVEGTSNPNLYWYRQAAGRGLQLLFYSVGIGQISSEVPQNLSASRPQDRQFILSSKKLLLSDSGFYLCAWSPTTASSYEQYFGPGTRLTVT.

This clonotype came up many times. CDR3: CASTPTSGGYEQFF. The DNA for the CDR3 is TGTGCCAGCACCCCGACTAGCGGGGGCTATGAGCAGTTCTTC. The J gene is TRBJ2-1, the V gene TRBV12-3 or TRBV12-4; TRBD2 agrees at 12 bases. The CDR3 sequence is 14 residues long. After removal of 7 bases from V and 8 bases from J, the junction contained 6 bases not matched to a gene.

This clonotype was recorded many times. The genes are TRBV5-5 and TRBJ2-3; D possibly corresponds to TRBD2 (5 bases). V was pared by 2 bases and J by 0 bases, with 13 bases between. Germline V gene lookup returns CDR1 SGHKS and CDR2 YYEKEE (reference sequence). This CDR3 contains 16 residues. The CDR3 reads CASSFYRAGSTDTQYF. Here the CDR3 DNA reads TGTGCCAGCAGCTTCTACCGCGCGGGTAGCACAGATACGCAGTATTTT.

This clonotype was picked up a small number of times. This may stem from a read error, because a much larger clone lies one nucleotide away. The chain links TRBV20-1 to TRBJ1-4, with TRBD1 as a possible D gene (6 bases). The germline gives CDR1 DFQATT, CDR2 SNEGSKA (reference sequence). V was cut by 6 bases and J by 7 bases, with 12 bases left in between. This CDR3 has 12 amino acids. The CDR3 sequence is CSARTVSEKLFF. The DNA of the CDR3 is TGCAGTGCCCGGACAGTTAGTGAAAAACTGTTTTTT.

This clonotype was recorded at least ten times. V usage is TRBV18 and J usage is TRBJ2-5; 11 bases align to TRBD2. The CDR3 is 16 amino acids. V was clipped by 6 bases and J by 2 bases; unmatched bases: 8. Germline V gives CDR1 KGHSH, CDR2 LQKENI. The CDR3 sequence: CASSLIAGGLQETQYF. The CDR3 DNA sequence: TGTGCCAGCTCCCTAATAGCGGGGGGGCTTCAAGAGACCCAGTACTTC.

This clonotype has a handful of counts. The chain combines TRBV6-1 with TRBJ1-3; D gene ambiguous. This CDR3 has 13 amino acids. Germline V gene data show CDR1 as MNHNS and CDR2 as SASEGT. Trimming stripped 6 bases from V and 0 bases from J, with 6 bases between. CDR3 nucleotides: TGTGCCAGCAGCGGGGTCTCTGGAAACACCATATATTTT. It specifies CASSGVSGNTIYF.

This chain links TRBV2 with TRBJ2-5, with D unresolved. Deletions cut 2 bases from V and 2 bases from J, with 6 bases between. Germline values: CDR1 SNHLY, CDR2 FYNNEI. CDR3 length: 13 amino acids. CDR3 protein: CASSELDQETQYF. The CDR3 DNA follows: TGTGCCAGCAGTGAACTAGATCAAGAGACCCAGTACTTC.

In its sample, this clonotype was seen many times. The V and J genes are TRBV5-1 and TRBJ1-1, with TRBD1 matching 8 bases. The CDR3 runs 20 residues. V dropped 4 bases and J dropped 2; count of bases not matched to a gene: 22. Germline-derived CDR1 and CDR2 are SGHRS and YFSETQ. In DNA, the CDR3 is TGCGCCAGCAGCCCCATACGGTTAGGGTCAGGGGGCTTTGAAAACACTGAAGCTTTCTTT. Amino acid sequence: CASSPIRLGSGGFENTEAFF.

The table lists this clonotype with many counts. The DNA for the CDR3 is TGTGCCAGCAGCCCACTCGGACAGAAGATCTATGGCTACACCTTC. Residues: CASSPLGQKIYGYTF. This chain connects TRBV3-1 to TRBJ1-2; the D gene is possibly TRBD1 (6 bases). The CDR3 consists of 15 residues. V was trimmed by 4 bases and J by 4 bases, leaving 16 bases between them. Germline loops: CDR1 LGHDT, CDR2 YNNKEL (reference sequence).

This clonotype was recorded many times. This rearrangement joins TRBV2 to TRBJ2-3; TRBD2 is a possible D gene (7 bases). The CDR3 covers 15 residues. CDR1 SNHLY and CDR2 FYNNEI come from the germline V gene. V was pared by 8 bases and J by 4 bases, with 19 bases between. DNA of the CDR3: TGTGCCAGCCCCCGCCGTGGGGGGGCCGCAGATACGCAGTATTTT. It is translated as CASPRRGGAADTQYF. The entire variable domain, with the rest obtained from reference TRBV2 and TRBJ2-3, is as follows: EPEVTQTPSHQVTQMGQEVILRCVPISNHLYFYWYRQILGQKVEFLVSFYNNEISEKSEIFDDQFSVERPDGSNFTLKIRSTKLEDSAMYFCASPRRGGAADTQYFGPGTRLTVL.

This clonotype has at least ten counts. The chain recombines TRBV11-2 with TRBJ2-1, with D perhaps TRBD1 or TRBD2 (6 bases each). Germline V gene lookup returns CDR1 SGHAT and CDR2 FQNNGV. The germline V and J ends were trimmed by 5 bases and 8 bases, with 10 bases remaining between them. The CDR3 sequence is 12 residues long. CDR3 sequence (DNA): TGTGCCAGCAGCCCGAGGGGGGATGAGCAGTTCTTC. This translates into CASSPRGDEQFF. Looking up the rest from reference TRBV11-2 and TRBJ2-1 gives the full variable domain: EAGVAQSPRYKIIEKRQSVAFWCNPISGHATLYWYQQILGQGPKLLIQFQNNGVVDDSQLPKDRFSAERLKGVDSTLKIQPAKLEDSAVYLCASSPRGDEQFFGPGTRLTVL.

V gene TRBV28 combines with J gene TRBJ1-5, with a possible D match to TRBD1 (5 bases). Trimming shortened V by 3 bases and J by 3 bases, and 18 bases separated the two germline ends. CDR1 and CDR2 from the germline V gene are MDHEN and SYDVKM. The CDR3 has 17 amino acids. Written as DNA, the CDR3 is TGTGCCAGCAGTTTTTCTGGGGCGATCAAAGTCAATCAGCCCCAGCATTTT. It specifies CASSFSGAIKVNQPQHF.

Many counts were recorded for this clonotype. This chain's CDR3 is CASSESSGYEQYF. CDR3 DNA: TGCGCCAGCAGTGAGAGTAGCGGGTACGAGCAGTACTTC. The chain carries TRBV10-2 and TRBJ2-7; 7 bases agree with TRBD2. The CDR3 has 13 amino acids. J lost 4 bases, V lost 2 bases, and 2 bases had no gene match. CDR1 and CDR2 (germline): WSHSY, SAAADI.

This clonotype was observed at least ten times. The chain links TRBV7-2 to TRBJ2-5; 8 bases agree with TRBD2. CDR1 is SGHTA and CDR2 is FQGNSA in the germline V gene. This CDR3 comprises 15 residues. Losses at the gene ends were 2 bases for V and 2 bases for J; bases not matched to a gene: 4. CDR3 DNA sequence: TGTGCCAGCAGCTTAATTGCTAGCGGGCAAGAGACCCAGTACTTC. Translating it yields CASSLIASGQETQYF.

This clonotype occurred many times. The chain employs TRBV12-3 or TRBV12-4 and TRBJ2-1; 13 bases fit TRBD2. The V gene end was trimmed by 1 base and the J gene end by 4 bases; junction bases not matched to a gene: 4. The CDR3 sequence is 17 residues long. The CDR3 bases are TGTGCCAGCAGTTTAGGGGGACTAGCGGGGCCATACAATGAGCAGTTCTTC. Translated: CASSLGGLAGPYNEQFF.

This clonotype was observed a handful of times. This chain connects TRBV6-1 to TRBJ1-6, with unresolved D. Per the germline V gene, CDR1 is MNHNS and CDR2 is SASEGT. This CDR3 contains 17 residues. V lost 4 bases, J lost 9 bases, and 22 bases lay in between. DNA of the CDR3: TGTGCCAGCAGTGTAAAGTCCCTCCGGGAGGGCTTTTCACCCCTCCACTTT. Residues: CASSVKSLREGFSPLHF.

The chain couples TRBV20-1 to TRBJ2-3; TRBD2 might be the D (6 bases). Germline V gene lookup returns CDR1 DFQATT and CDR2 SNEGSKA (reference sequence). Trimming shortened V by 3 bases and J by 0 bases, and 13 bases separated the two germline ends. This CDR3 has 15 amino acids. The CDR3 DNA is TGCAGTGCTAGCCGGGACTCGTCTAGCACAGATACGCAGTATTTT. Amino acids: CSASRDSSSTDTQYF.

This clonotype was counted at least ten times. In DNA form, the CDR3 reads TGTGCCAGCAGTCGCGACAGGGGTTACGAAAAACTGTTTTTT. Its protein product is CASSRDRGYEKLFF. V usage is TRBV2 and J usage is TRBJ1-4; 8 bases are shared with TRBD1. The J segment lost 8 bases and the V segment lost 5 bases, leaving 7 bases of the junction unmatched. Germline lookup yields CDR1 SNHLY and CDR2 FYNNEI. The CDR3 is made up of 14 amino acids.

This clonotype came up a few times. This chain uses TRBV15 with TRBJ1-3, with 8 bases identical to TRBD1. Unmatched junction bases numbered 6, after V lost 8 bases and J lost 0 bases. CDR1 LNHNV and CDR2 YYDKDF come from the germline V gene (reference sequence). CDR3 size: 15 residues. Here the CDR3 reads CATEWDRSSGNTIYF. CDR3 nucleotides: TGTGCCACCGAGTGGGACAGGTCCTCTGGAAACACCATATATTTT.

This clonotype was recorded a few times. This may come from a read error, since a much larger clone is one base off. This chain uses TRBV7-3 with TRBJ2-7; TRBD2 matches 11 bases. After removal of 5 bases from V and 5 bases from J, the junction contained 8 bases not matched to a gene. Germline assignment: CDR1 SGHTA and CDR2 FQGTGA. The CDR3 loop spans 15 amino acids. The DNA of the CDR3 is TGTGCCAGCAGCCTTAGCGGGGGGGCGCCCCACGAGCAGTACTTC. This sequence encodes CASSLSGGAPHEQYF. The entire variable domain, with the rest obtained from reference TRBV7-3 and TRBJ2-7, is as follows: GAGVSQTPSNKVTEKGKYVELRCDPISGHTALYWYRQSLGQGPEFLIYFQGTGAADDSGLPNDRFFAVRPEGSVSTLKIQRTERGDSAVYLCASSLSGGAPHEQYFGPGTRLTVT.

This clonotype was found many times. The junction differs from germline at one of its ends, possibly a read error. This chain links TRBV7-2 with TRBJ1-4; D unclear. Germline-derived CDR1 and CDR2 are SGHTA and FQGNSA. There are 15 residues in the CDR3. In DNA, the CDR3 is TGTGCCAGCCGCTTGACGGGCGGCTATAATGAAAAACTGTTTTTT. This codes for CASRLTGGYNEKLFF. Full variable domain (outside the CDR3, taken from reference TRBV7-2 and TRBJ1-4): GAGVSQSPSNKVTEKGKDVELRCDPISGHTALYWYRQSLGQGLEFLIYFQGNSAPDKSGLPSDRFSAERTGGSVSTLTIQRTQQEDSAVYLCASRLTGGYNEKLFFGSGTQLSVL.

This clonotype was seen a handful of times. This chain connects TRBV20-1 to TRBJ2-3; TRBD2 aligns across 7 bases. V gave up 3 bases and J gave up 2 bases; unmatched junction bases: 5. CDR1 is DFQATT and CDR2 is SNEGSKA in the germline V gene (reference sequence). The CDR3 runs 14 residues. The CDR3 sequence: CSARPGGITDTQYF. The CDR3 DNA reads TGCAGTGCTAGGCCGGGGGGAATCACAGATACGCAGTATTTT.